The next 8 T cell receptor beta chains were all read from a single sample in a study of control samples from healthy donors and cancer patients. Clones were sequenced by immunoSEQ multiplex PCR, and TCRdb holds only the in-frame ones, with some missing. The sample includes some 120,000 clones, around nine tenths seen only once; the top ten take around 2.5%. The specimen was blood. These receptors all come from a woman in her 70s in good health.

V gene TRBV7-2 combines with J gene TRBJ1-2; weak D call: TRBD1 (5 bases). Looked up from germline, CDR1 is SGHTA and CDR2 is FQGNSA. Trimming took off 4 bases at V and 0 bases at J, with 12 bases between the two ends. The length of the CDR3 is 15 residues. CDR3 bases: TGTGCCAGCAGCTCCCGACAGAATCCTAACTATGGCTACACCTTC. It translates to CASSSRQNPNYGYTF. The full variable domain, with the rest looked up from reference TRBV7-2 and TRBJ1-2, is GAGVSQSPSNKVTEKGKDVELRCDPISGHTALYWYRQSLGQGLEFLIYFQGNSAPDKSGLPSDRFSAERTGGSVSTLTIQRTQQEDSAVYLCASSSRQNPNYGYTFGSGTRLTVV.

The rearrangement links TRBV7-9 to TRBJ1-5, with a tentative D call TRBD1 (6 bases). The germline CDR1 and CDR2 sequences are SEHNR and FQNEAQ (reference sequence). The V end was cut by 3 bases, the J end by 6 bases, with 15 bases between. The CDR3 is 15 amino acids. DNA of the CDR3: TGTGCCAGCAGCTTGTCAGCAGGGGTCAGTCAGCCCCAGCATTTT. Protein sequence: CASSLSAGVSQPQHF. Full variable domain (rest looked up from reference TRBV7-9 and TRBJ1-5): DTGVSQNPRHKITKRGQNVTFRCDPISEHNRLYWYRQTLGQGPEFLTYFQNEAQLEKSRLLSDRFSAERPKGSFSTLEIQRTEQGDSAMYLCASSLSAGVSQPQHFGDGTRLSIL.

The chain links TRBV2 to TRBJ1-2; D unclear. V was trimmed by 3 bases and J by 4 bases, leaving 15 bases between them. The CDR3 covers 15 residues. The germline V gene encodes CDR1 SNHLY and CDR2 FYNNEI. The CDR3 DNA follows: TGTGCCAGCAGTGAGCGTACCGACGCGGCCTATGGCTACACCTTC. Amino acid sequence: CASSERTDAAYGYTF.

The chain links TRBV9 to TRBJ2-3; weak D call: TRBD2 (6 bases). V lost 0 bases, J lost 0 bases, and 11 bases lay in between. Germline-derived CDR1 and CDR2 are SGDLS and YYNGEE. The CDR3 length is 16 residues. DNA for the CDR3: TGTGCCAGCAGCGTAGTAGGCGGGGTAAGCACAGATACGCAGTATTTT. It yields the protein CASSVVGGVSTDTQYF.

The V call is TRBV7-8, the J call TRBJ1-2; possible D gene TRBD1, 6 bases. The V and J ends lost 4 bases and 2 bases respectively, with 14 bases between them. CDR3 length: 15 amino acids. CDR1 is SGHVS, CDR2 FQNEAQ, per germline. The CDR3 DNA reads as TGTGCCAGCAGCTACCTTCCGGGACAAAACTATGGCTACACCTTC. Translated, it gives CASSYLPGQNYGYTF.

CDR3: CASSPRTGGSYNSPLHF. Here the CDR3 DNA reads TGTGCCAGCAGCCCCCGGACTGGAGGGTCCTATAATTCACCCCTCCACTTT. J is TRBJ1-6 and V is TRBV9; D gene ambiguous. From germline, CDR1 is SGDLS and CDR2 YYNGEE. The CDR3 contains 17 residues. V was shortened by 4 bases and J by 1 base, with 15 bases between the two germline ends.

The table lists this clone with a count of one. The rearrangement joins TRBV19 to TRBJ1-2; 9 bases line up with TRBD1. Germline V lookup: CDR1 LNHDA, CDR2 SQIVND (reference sequence). The CDR3 has 14 amino acids. V was pared by 4 bases and J by 8 bases, with 8 bases of the junction left unmatched. CDR3 amino acids: CASSTPATGGGYTF. Written as DNA, the CDR3 is TGTGCCAGTAGTACCCCCGCGACAGGGGGGGGCTACACCTTC.

The chain has TRBV5-1 and TRBJ2-5; TRBD2 might be the D (5 bases). This CDR3 is built from 13 residues. Germline lookup yields CDR1 SGHRS and CDR2 YFSETQ. V shed 0 bases and J shed 5 bases, with 8 bases lying between them. Written as DNA, the CDR3 is TGCGCCAGCAGCTTGGTCGGGGAGGAGACCCAGTACTTC. Translating gives CASSLVGEETQYF.